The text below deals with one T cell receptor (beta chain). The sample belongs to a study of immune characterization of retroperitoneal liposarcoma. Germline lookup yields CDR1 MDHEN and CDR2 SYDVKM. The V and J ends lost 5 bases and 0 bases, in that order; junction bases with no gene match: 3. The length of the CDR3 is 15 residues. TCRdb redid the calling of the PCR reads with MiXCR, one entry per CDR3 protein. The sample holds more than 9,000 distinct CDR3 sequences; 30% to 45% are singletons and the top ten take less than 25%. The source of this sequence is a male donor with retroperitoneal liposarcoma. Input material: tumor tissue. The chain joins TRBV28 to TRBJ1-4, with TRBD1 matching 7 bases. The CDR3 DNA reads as TGTGCCAGCAGTCCGCAGGGGGCAACTAATGAAAAACTGTTTTTT. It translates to CASSPQGATNEKLFF.